The 31 T cell receptor beta chains below were found in one sample sequenced in a study of cytomegalovirus exposure and HLA in healthy donors. Primers: 60 Vbeta forward and 13 Jbeta reverse. Clones were read by immunoSEQ multiplex PCR, and TCRdb kept only the in-frame ones, dropping some. The profile covers about 120,000 clones, with roughly 79% appearing a single time and over 1.5% taken by the ten largest. Sample: PBMCs. The receptors originated from a woman in her late teens or twenties in good health and CMV-seronegative.

This clone was detected once. The chain joins TRBV5-1 to TRBJ1-1, with D perhaps matching TRBD1 (6 bases). The V gene lost 3 bases and the J gene lost 7 bases, with 13 bases spanning the gap. In germline, CDR1 is SGHRS, CDR2 YFSETQ. The CDR3 covers 13 residues. CDR3 residues: CASSYSGEGEAFF. For the CDR3, the DNA is TGCGCCAGCAGCTACTCAGGGGAAGGTGAAGCTTTCTTT.

This clone was seen only a few times. The chain carries TRBV28 and TRBJ1-2; 10 positions agree with TRBD1. This CDR3 has 15 residues. Germline V gives CDR1 MDHEN, CDR2 SYDVKM. J was trimmed by 2 bases and V by 1 base; bases with no gene match: 1. The CDR3 DNA is TGTGCCAGCAGTTTATCGGGACAGGGGAACTATGGCTACACCTTC. It translates to CASSLSGQGNYGYTF.

V is TRBV4-1 and J is TRBJ1-1; 9 nucleotides agree with TRBD1. Germline CDR1 is MGHRA and CDR2 is YSYEKL. V gave up 5 bases and J gave up 2 bases; unmatched junction bases: 6. The CDR3 extends over 15 amino acids. The CDR3 here is CASSTRDRVNTEAFF. Written as DNA, the CDR3 is TGCGCCAGCAGCACCCGGGACAGGGTCAACACTGAAGCTTTCTTT.

This chain connects TRBV2 to TRBJ2-2, with D maybe TRBD2 (5 bases). V lost 6 bases and J 6 bases, leaving 11 bases between the germline ends. Germline V gives CDR1 SNHLY, CDR2 FYNNEI. The CDR3 length is 13 residues. The CDR3, as DNA: TGTGCCAGCAGAACCCAGGAGGCCGGGGAGCTGTTTTTT. It specifies CASRTQEAGELFF.

In its sample, this clone was seen a few times. This chain links TRBV6-6 with TRBJ2-1; 9 bases fit TRBD1. The junction had 1 base not matched to a gene; V was cut back by 2 bases and J by 5 bases. Germline CDR1 reads MNHNY; CDR2 reads SVGAGI (reference sequence). CDR3 length: 14 amino acids. The DNA for the CDR3 is TGTGCCAGCAGTTACGGGACAGGGAACAATGAGCAGTTCTTC. This gives the protein CASSYGTGNNEQFF.

The CDR3 DNA reads as TGTGCCAGCAGCTTAGTGTTGGGGCATAGCTCCTACGAGCAGTACTTC. This gives the protein CASSLVLGHSSYEQYF. V usage is TRBV7-9 and J usage is TRBJ2-7; weak D call: TRBD1 (5 bases). Trimming cost V 1 base and J 0 bases, with 13 bases left between them. CDR1 SEHNR and CDR2 FQNEAQ come from the germline V gene (reference sequence). The CDR3 length is 16 residues.

This chain links TRBV5-1 with TRBJ2-1; 11 nucleotides line up with TRBD2. Germline CDR1 is SGHRS and CDR2 is YFSETQ. This CDR3 is built from 16 residues. The V and J ends lost 4 bases and 3 bases, in that order; junction bases with no gene match: 6. In DNA form, the CDR3 reads TGCGCCAGCAGCGCGGCTAGCGGGGGGAACTACAATGAGCAGTTCTTC. This encodes CASSAASGGNYNEQFF.

This sequence joins TRBV29-1 and TRBJ1-5; D might be TRBD1 (6 bases). Germline CDR1 is SQVTM and CDR2 is ANQGSEA. Between the trimmed V and J ends, which lost 4 bases and 6 bases, there was a span of 10 bases. The CDR3 contains 12 residues. This chain's CDR3 is CSVGEGGQPQHF. CDR3 DNA sequence: TGCAGCGTTGGAGAAGGGGGTCAGCCCCAGCATTTT.

The chain has TRBV6-5 and TRBJ1-5; D unclear. The germline V gene encodes CDR1 MNHEY and CDR2 SVGAGI. Trimming shortened V by 0 bases and J by 3 bases, and 9 bases separated the two germline ends. There are 15 residues in the CDR3. DNA for the CDR3: TGTGCCAGCAGTTACTCGTCGGGTGACAATCAGCCCCAGCATTTT. As protein: CASSYSSGDNQPQHF.

This rearrangement joins TRBV30 to TRBJ2-4; TRBD2 aligns across 7 bases. Germline CDR1 and CDR2: GTSNPN and SVGIG (reference sequence). The V and J ends lost 2 bases and 1 base, in that order; junction bases with no gene match: 11. The CDR3 covers 17 residues. The CDR3: CAWSLQQGGVAKNIQYF. As DNA, the CDR3 is TGTGCCTGGAGTCTTCAGCAGGGAGGGGTTGCCAAAAACATTCAGTACTTC.

This clone turned up a few times. The gene calls are TRBV29-1 and TRBJ1-4; 7 bases are a match to TRBD1. The V and J ends lost 3 bases and 11 bases, in that order; junction bases with no gene match: 3. This CDR3 region has 11 residues. CDR1 is SQVTM, CDR2 ANQGSEA, per germline. The CDR3 coding sequence is TGCAGCGTTGAGGCCAGGGGGAAACTGTTTTTT. Amino acids: CSVEARGKLFF.

This clone was seen only a few times. CDR3 sequence (DNA): TGTGCCAGCTCCTCGCTAGCGGGCCCTGTCGACAATGAGCAGTTCTTC. Translated, it gives CASSSLAGPVDNEQFF. The rearrangement uses TRBV7-3 and TRBJ2-1; 8 bases agree with TRBD2. There are 16 residues in the CDR3. Per germline, CDR1 SGHTA and CDR2 FQGTGA. The junction had 14 bases not matched to a gene; V was cut back by 8 bases and J by 5 bases.

The chain links TRBV5-4 to TRBJ2-2; D ambiguous. V was clipped by 9 bases and J by 1 base, with 4 bases between them. CDR3 size: 11 residues. Germline loops: CDR1 SGHNT, CDR2 YYREEE (reference sequence). The CDR3 reads CATKNTGELFF. CDR3 bases: TGTGCCACCAAGAACACCGGGGAGCTGTTTTTT. The variable domain in full, completed from reference TRBV5-4 and TRBJ2-2, reads ETGVTQSPTHLIKTRGQQVTLRCSSQSGHNTVSWYQQALGQGPQFIFQYYREEENGRGNFPPRFSGLQFPNYSSELNVNALELDDSALYLCATKNTGELFFGEGSRLTVL.

This chain uses TRBV28 with TRBJ1-4; 7 positions match TRBD1. J lost 8 bases, V lost 4 bases, and 10 bases had no gene match. The CDR3 contains 15 residues. Per germline, CDR1 MDHEN and CDR2 SYDVKM. CDR3 bases: TGTGCCAGCAGTTCAGGACAGGTTCGGGTGGAAAAACTGTTTTTT. It yields the protein CASSSGQVRVEKLFF.

The rearrangement joins TRBV10-3 to TRBJ2-1; 7 bases are a match to TRBD1. V shed 0 bases and J 2 bases; nucleotides not matched to a gene: 1. This CDR3 spans 15 amino acids. Germline V gives CDR1 ENHRY, CDR2 SYGVKD. The CDR3 sequence is CAISESTGTYNEQFF. The CDR3 region has the DNA TGTGCCATCAGTGAGTCGACAGGGACCTACAATGAGCAGTTCTTC.

The rearrangement uses TRBV2 and TRBJ1-5; D remains ambiguous. Trimming shortened V by 3 bases and J by 3 bases, and 9 bases separated the two germline ends. CDR3 length: 14 residues. CDR1 and CDR2 from the germline V gene are SNHLY and FYNNEI. The CDR3 region is CASSDLEDNQPQHF. CDR3 sequence (DNA): TGTGCCAGCAGTGACCTCGAGGACAATCAGCCCCAGCATTTT. Looking up the rest from reference TRBV2 and TRBJ1-5 gives the full variable domain: EPEVTQTPSHQVTQMGQEVILRCVPISNHLYFYWYRQILGQKVEFLVSFYNNEISEKSEIFDDQFSVERPDGSNFTLKIRSTKLEDSAMYFCASSDLEDNQPQHFGDGTRLSIL.

About this clone: Other DNA sequences from this sample encode an identical CDR3 as well. The CDR3 loop is CASRNGQGALTEAFF. The DNA of the CDR3 is TGTGCCAGCAGAAACGGACAGGGGGCGCTCACTGAAGCTTTCTTT. V usage is TRBV2 and J usage is TRBJ1-1; 11 nucleotides align to TRBD1. This CDR3 spans 15 amino acids. J gave up 4 bases and V 6 bases, and 7 bases lay outside the gene matches. From germline, CDR1 is SNHLY and CDR2 FYNNEI.

The chain links TRBV2 to TRBJ2-7; possible D gene TRBD1, 7 bases. Germline lookup yields CDR1 SNHLY and CDR2 FYNNEI. Trimming shortened V by 5 bases and J by 6 bases, and 14 bases separated the two germline ends. This CDR3 contains 13 residues. CDR3 sequence (DNA): TGTGCCAGCAGTTTCCAGGGGGGAGGCGAGCAGTACTTC. Translated: CASSFQGGGEQYF.

The chain carries TRBV9 and TRBJ1-1; possible D gene TRBD1, 5 bases. Trimming took 4 bases from V and 1 from J, leaving 23 bases between them. The CDR3 runs 18 residues. CDR1 is SGDLS and CDR2 is YYNGEE in the germline V gene. CDR3 protein: CASSLQPGTQAANTEAFF. For the CDR3, the DNA is TGTGCCAGCAGCTTACAGCCCGGGACTCAAGCAGCGAACACTGAAGCTTTCTTT.

V usage is TRBV30 and J usage is TRBJ1-1; D possibly corresponds to TRBD1 (6 bases). From germline, CDR1 is GTSNPN and CDR2 SVGIG (reference sequence). V dropped 8 bases and J dropped 8 bases, with 18 bases sitting between them. The CDR3 runs to 12 residues. Here the CDR3 DNA reads TGTGCCCGGGGAGAACAGGGCCCAGAAGCTTTCTTT. Its protein product is CARGEQGPEAFF.

CDR3 protein: CASSPRGQGNQPQHF. The CDR3 nucleotides read TGCGCCAGCAGCCCTAGGGGACAGGGCAATCAGCCCCAGCATTTT. The chain employs TRBV4-1 and TRBJ1-5, with 8 bases lining up with TRBD1. Unmatched junction bases numbered 4, after V lost 4 bases and J lost 2 bases. Germline loops: CDR1 MGHRA, CDR2 YSYEKL. CDR3 length: 15 residues.

This chain joins TRBV11-3 and TRBJ2-1, with a tentative D call TRBD1 (6 bases). The germline CDR1 and CDR2 sequences are SGHNT and YENEEA. There are 17 residues in the CDR3. Deletions cut 5 bases from V and 1 base from J, with 18 bases between. The CDR3 region has the DNA TGTGCCAGCAGCGGCCGGGGTGGGCAGGGGTCCTACAATGAGCAGTTCTTC. Protein sequence: CASSGRGGQGSYNEQFF.

The chain carries TRBV29-1 and TRBJ1-1; D remains unclear. Trimming left V 1 base short and J 0 bases short, with 15 bases between. Germline CDR1 is SQVTM and CDR2 is ANQGSEA. The CDR3 covers 16 residues. This CDR3 reads CSVEGGPVSMNTEAFF. CDR3 nucleotide sequence: TGCAGCGTTGAAGGAGGGCCTGTATCCATGAACACTGAAGCTTTCTTT.

This clone was found a few times. The chain combines TRBV29-1 with TRBJ1-1; 9 bases match TRBD1. CDR3 size: 15 residues. V shed 5 bases and J 1 base; nucleotides not matched to a gene: 8. Germline CDR1 SQVTM, CDR2 ANQGSEA. The CDR3 DNA follows: TGCAGCGTTTTCACAGGGGGCGCGCCGAACACTGAAGCTTTCTTT. Its translation is CSVFTGGAPNTEAFF.

J is TRBJ1-6 and V is TRBV30; 7 bases fit TRBD1. Trimming cost V 3 bases and J 9 bases; bases outside gene matches: 23. The CDR3 spans 19 residues. CDR1 and CDR2 from the germline V gene are GTSNPN and SVGIG (reference sequence). In nucleotides, the CDR3 is TGTGCCTGGAGCGGTTCGCTCGTATTCCGACAGGGTGAAGGTTCACCCCTCCACTTT. Encoded protein: CAWSGSLVFRQGEGSPLHF. The complete variable domain, with remaining parts taken from reference TRBV30 and TRBJ1-6, reads SQTIHQWPATLVQPVGSPLSLECTVEGTSNPNLYWYRQAAGRGLQLLFYSVGIGQISSEVPQNLSASRPQDRQFILSSKKLLLSDSGFYLCAWSGSLVFRQGEGSPLHFGNGTRLTVT.

This chain connects TRBV5-1 to TRBJ2-2, with no clear D. Germline CDR1 is SGHRS and CDR2 is YFSETQ. CDR3 length equals 14 residues. V was cut by 0 bases and J by 1 base, with 4 bases left in between. CDR3 in amino acids: CASSLDLNTGELFF. Written as DNA, the CDR3 is TGCGCCAGCAGCTTGGATCTGAACACCGGGGAGCTGTTTTTT.

This chain uses TRBV29-1 with TRBJ2-7; D perhaps matches TRBD1 (6 bases). The V and J ends lost 4 bases and 2 bases respectively, with 12 bases between them. The CDR3 has 13 amino acids. Germline V gene lookup returns CDR1 SQVTM and CDR2 ANQGSEA. The CDR3 here is CSVGTADAYEQYF. CDR3 sequence (DNA): TGCAGCGTTGGGACAGCGGATGCCTACGAGCAGTACTTC.

J is TRBJ1-5 and V is TRBV30, with a weak D call TRBD1 (5 bases). The V gene lost 1 base and the J gene lost 9 bases, with 16 bases spanning the gap. CDR1 is GTSNPN and CDR2 is SVGIG in the germline V gene (reference sequence). This CDR3 spans 14 amino acids. The CDR3 region is CAWSDRASGGPQHF. The CDR3, as DNA: TGTGCCTGGAGTGACCGGGCCTCGGGGGGGCCCCAGCATTTT.

This clone was recorded only once. V and J are TRBV28 and TRBJ2-2, with TRBD2 as a possible D gene (6 bases). V dropped 7 bases and J dropped 4 bases, with 16 bases sitting between them. The CDR3 totals 15 residues. CDR1 and CDR2 from the germline V gene are MDHEN and SYDVKM. CDR3 sequence reads: CASNGDGGGTGELFF. The DNA of the CDR3 is TGTGCCAGCAACGGAGACGGGGGAGGCACCGGGGAGCTGTTTTTT.

The V and J genes are TRBV19 and TRBJ1-4; a weak D match, TRBD1 (5 bases). Germline V lookup: CDR1 LNHDA, CDR2 SQIVND (reference sequence). V dropped 3 bases and J dropped 8 bases, with 10 bases sitting between them. This CDR3 is built from 13 residues. The CDR3 nucleotides are TGTGCCAGTAGTATCCGGGGGGACGAAAAACTGTTTTTT. It yields the protein CASSIRGDEKLFF.

The J gene is TRBJ2-3, the V gene TRBV5-1; possibly TRBD1 for D (5 bases). Germline V gene lookup returns CDR1 SGHRS and CDR2 YFSETQ. The CDR3 covers 13 residues. The ends were cut back, 2 bases at V and 1 base at J, with 5 bases in the middle. CDR3 region: CASSLGGTDTQYF. Written as DNA, the CDR3 is TGCGCCAGCAGCTTAGGGGGCACAGATACGCAGTATTTT.